This T cell receptor beta chain was sequenced in a study of blood T cell repertoires in COVID-19. Study information: Sample material is recorded as cDNA or gDNA derived from T cells, B-cell-depleted T cells, or PBMCs.

In the case of this clone: Other nucleotide sequences from this sample produce the same CDR3.

Libraries were prepared by immunoSEQ multiplex PCR; TCRdb keeps only in-frame clonotypes and omits some of them. The sample carries about 400,000 clones, approximately 88% recorded once. This receptor was identified in a woman between 40 and 55 years old with acute COVID-19. Material for sequencing was PBMCs or T cells enriched from blood (not recorded which).

CDR3 residues: CASSQGGVNEQFF. The CDR3 nucleotides are TGTGCCAGCAGCCAGGGCGGGGTAAATGAGCAGTTCTTC. This chain joins TRBV3-1 (or the pseudogene TRBV3-2) and TRBJ2-1; tentative D call: TRBD2 (6 bases). Trimming left V 3 bases short and J 7 bases short, with 10 bases between. This CDR3 has 13 residues. Looked up from germline, CDR1 is LGHDT and CDR2 is YNNKEL (reference sequence).